This T cell receptor (beta chain) was recovered during a study of liver allograft versus peripheral blood T cells (dated by TCRdb to the early 2020s). Broadly, across the study: In liver transplant recipients, the study looked at T cell receptor repertoires in the peripheral blood and set them against the repertoires found within the transplanted livers. Summary of the overall study and its limitations: According to the report, the T cell receptor repertoires detected in peripheral blood were different from the repertoires found inside liver allografts.

Instrument used: Illumina MiSeq. TCRdb reran the public reads through fastp at Q25 and MiXCR, keeping productive beta chains. Each CDR3 protein appears once, grouped with its most common genes and DNA. Counted in this sample were 7,300 or so distinct CDR3 sequences; approximately 15% of them appeared once. The ten biggest clones cover about 1.3% of the sample. The CDR3 has 12 amino acids, counting the end cysteine and phenylalanine. Kept here is only the CDR3 DNA, which spans 36 bases and is read in frame from base 1. The junction carries 2 bases between V and J, which are trimmed by 2 bases and 6 bases respectively. The germline V gene yields MNHNS for CDR1 and SASEGT for CDR2. The table lists this clonotype with a few counts. It has no known antigen specificity. A much larger clone is a single base away; this may be a read error.

The sequence joins TRBV6-1 to TRBJ1-6; the D gene assignment is ambiguous. This receptor was taken from a human patient who had a liver transplant. Some T cells seen after a transplant may have their origin in the graft donor. The CDR3 region has the sequence CASSELNSPLHF. The bases are TGTGCCAGCAGTGAACTTAATTCACCCCTCCACTTT.